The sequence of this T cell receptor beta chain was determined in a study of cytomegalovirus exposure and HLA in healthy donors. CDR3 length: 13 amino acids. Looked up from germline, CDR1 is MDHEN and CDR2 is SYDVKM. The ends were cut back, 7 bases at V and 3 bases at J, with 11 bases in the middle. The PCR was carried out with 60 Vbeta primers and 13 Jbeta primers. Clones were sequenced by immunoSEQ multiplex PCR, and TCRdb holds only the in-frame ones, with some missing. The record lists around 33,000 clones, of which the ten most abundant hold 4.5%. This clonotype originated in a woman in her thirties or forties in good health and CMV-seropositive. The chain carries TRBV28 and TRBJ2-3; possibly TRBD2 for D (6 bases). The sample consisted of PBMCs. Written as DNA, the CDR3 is TGTGCCAGCAAACTTAGCGGAACAGATACGCAGTATTTT. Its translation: CASKLSGTDTQYF. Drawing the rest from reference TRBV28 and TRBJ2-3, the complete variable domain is DVKVTQSSRYLVKRTGEKVFLECVQDMDHENMFWYRQDPGLGLRLIYFSYDVKMKEKGDIPEGYSVSREKKERFSLILESASTNQTSMYLCASKLSGTDTQYFGPGTRLTVL.